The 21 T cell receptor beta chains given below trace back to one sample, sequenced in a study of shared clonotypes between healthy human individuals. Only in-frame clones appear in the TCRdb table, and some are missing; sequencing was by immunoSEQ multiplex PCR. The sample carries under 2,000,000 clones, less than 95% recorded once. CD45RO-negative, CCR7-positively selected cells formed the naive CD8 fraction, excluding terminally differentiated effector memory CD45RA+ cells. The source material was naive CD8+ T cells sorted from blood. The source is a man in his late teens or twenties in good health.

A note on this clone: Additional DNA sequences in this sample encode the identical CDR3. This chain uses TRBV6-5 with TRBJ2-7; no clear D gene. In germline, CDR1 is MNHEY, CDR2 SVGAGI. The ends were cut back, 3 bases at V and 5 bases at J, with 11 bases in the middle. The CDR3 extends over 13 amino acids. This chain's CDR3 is CASSYGQGDEQYF. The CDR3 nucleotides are TGTGCCAGCAGTTATGGTCAAGGCGACGAGCAGTACTTC.

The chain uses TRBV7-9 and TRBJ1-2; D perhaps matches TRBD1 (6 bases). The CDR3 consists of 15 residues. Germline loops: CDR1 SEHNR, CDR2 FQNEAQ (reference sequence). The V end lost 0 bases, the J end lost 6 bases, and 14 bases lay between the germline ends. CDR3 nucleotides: TGTGCCAGCAGCTTAGCGGTCTCAGACAGGAATGGCTACACCTTC. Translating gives CASSLAVSDRNGYTF.

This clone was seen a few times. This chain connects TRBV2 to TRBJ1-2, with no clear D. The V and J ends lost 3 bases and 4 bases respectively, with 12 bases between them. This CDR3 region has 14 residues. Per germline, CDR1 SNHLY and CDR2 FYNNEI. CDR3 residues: CASSDRGSGYGYTF. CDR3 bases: TGTGCCAGCAGTGATAGAGGGTCGGGCTATGGCTACACCTTC. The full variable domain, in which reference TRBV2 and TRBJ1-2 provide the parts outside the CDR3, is EPEVTQTPSHQVTQMGQEVILRCVPISNHLYFYWYRQILGQKVEFLVSFYNNEISEKSEIFDDQFSVERPDGSNFTLKIRSTKLEDSAMYFCASSDRGSGYGYTFGSGTRLTVV.

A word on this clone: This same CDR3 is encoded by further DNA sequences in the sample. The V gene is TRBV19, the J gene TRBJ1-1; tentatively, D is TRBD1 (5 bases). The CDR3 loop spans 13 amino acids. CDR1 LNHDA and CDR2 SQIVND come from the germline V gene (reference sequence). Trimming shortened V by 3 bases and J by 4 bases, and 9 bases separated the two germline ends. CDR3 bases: TGTGCCAGTAGTATGGGGGGAGGCACTGAAGCTTTCTTT. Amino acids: CASSMGGGTEAFF.

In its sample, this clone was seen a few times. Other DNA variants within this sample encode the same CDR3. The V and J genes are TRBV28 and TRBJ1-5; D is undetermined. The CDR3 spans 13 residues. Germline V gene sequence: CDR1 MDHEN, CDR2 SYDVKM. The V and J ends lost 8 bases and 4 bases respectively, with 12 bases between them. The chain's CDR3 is CASRPGSNQPQHF. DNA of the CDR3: TGTGCCAGCCGACCCGGGAGTAATCAGCCCCAGCATTTT.

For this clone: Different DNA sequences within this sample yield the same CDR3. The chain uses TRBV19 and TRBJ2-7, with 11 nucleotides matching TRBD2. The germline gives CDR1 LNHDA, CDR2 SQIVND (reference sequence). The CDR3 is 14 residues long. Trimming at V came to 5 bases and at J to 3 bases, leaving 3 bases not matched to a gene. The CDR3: CASSPGLADYEQYF. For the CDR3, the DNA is TGTGCCAGTAGTCCGGGACTAGCGGACTACGAGCAGTACTTC. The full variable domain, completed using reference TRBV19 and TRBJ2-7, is DGGITQSPKYLFRKEGQNVTLSCEQNLNHDAMYWYRQDPGQGLRLIYYSQIVNDFQKGDIAEGYSVSREKKESFPLTVTSAQKNPTAFYLCASSPGLADYEQYFGPGTRLTVT.

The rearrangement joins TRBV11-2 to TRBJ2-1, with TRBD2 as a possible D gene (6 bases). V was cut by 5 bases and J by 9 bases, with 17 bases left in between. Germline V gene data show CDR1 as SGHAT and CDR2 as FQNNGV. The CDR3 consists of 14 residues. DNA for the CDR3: TGTGCCAGCAGCCTCCTACCGGGGGATAGTGAGCAGTTCTTC. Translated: CASSLLPGDSEQFF.

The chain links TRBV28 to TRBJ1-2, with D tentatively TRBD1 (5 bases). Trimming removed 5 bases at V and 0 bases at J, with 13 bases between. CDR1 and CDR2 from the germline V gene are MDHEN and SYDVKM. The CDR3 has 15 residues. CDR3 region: CASSGRGGTNYGYTF. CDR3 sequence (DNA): TGTGCCAGCAGTGGTCGGGGGGGGACTAACTATGGCTACACCTTC.

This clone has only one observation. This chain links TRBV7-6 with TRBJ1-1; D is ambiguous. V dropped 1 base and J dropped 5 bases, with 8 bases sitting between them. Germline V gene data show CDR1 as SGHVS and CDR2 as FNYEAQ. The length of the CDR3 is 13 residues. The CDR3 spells CASSLEGITEAFF. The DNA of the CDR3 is TGTGCCAGCAGCTTAGAAGGGATAACTGAAGCTTTCTTT.

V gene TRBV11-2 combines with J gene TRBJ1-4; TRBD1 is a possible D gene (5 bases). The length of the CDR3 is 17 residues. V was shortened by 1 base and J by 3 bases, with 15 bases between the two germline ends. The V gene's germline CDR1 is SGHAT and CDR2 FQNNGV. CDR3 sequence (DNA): TGTGCCAGCAGCTTAGGGTCGACGGGGGAAGCTAATGAAAAACTGTTTTTT. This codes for CASSLGSTGEANEKLFF.

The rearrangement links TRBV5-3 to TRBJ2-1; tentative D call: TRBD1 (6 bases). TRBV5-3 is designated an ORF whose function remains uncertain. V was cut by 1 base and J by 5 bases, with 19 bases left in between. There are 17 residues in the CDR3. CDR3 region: CARSLSRGPDPNNEQFF. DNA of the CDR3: TGTGCCAGAAGCTTGTCCAGGGGTCCCGACCCAAACAATGAGCAGTTCTTC.

CDR3 bases: TGTGCCAGCAGCCCACAGGTATTCCAAGAGACCCAGTACTTC. Translation gives CASSPQVFQETQYF. The chain recombines TRBV25-1 with TRBJ2-5; D is perhaps TRBD1 (5 bases). The CDR3 covers 14 residues. V gave up 6 bases and J gave up 1 base, with 12 bases separating them. The germline CDR1 and CDR2 sequences are MGHDK and SYGVNS.

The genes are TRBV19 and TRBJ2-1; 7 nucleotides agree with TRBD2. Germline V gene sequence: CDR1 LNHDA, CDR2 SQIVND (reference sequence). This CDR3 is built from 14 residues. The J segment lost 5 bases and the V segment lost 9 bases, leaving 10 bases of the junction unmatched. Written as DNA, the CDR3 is TGTGCCAGCAAGAACCGGGACTACCACAATGAGCAGTTCTTC. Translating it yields CASKNRDYHNEQFF.

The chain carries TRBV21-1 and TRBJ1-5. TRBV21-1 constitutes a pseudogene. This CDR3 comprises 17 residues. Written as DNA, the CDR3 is TGTGCCAGCAGCAAAGAAGAGCAGAGGAATAGCAATCAGCCCCAGCATTTT. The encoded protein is CASSKEEQRNSNQPQHF.

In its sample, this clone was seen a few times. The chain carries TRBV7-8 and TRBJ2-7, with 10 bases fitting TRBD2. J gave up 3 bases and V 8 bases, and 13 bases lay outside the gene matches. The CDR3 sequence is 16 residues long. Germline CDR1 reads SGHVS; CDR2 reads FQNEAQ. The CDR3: CASWGGGLAGVYEQYF. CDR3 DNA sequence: TGTGCCAGCTGGGGGGGAGGGCTAGCGGGAGTCTACGAGCAGTACTTC.

In DNA form, the CDR3 reads TGTGCCAGCAGCTTAGGACTAGGTCCGGACGAGCAGTACTTC. This codes for CASSLGLGPDEQYF. The chain is built from TRBV13 and TRBJ2-7; weak D call: TRBD2 (5 bases). The CDR3 is made up of 14 amino acids. In germline, CDR1 is PRHDT, CDR2 FYEKMQ (reference sequence). The ends were cut back, 0 bases at V and 5 bases at J, with 11 bases in the middle.

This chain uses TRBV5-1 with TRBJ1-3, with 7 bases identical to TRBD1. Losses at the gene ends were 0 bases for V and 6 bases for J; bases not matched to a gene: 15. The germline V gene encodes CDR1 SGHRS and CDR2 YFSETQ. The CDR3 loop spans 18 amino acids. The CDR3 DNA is TGCGCCAGCAGCTTGGCCGGGCCTCGAGAGGGGGCTGAAAACACCATATATTTT. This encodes CASSLAGPREGAENTIYF.

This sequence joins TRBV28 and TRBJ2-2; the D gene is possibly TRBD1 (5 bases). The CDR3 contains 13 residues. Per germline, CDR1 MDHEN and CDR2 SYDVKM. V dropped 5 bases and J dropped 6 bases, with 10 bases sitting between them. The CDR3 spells CASSRPGPGELFF. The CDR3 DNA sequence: TGTGCCAGCAGTCGACCAGGGCCCGGGGAGCTGTTTTTT.

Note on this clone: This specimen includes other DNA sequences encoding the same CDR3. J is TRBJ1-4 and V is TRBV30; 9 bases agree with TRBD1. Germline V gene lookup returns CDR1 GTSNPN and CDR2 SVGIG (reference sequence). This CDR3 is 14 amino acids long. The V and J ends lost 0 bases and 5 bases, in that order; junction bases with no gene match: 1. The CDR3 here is CAWSVGTGNEKLFF. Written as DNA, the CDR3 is TGTGCCTGGAGTGTCGGGACAGGGAATGAAAAACTGTTTTTT.

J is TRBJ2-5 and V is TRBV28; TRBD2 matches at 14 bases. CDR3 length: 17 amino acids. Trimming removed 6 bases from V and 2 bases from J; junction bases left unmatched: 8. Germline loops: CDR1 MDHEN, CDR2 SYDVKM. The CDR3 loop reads CASRTSGGGQGQETQYF. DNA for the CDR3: TGTGCCAGCAGGACTAGCGGGGGGGGCCAGGGACAAGAGACCCAGTACTTC.

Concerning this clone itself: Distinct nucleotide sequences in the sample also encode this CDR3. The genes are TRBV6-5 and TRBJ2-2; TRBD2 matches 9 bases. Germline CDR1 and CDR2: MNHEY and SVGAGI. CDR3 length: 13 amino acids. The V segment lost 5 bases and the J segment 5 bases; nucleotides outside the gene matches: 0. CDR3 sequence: CASSAGGTGELFF. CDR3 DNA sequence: TGTGCCAGCAGTGCGGGGGGGACCGGGGAGCTGTTTTTT.